This T cell receptor (beta chain) comes out of a study of cytomegalovirus exposure and HLA in healthy donors. This table comes from immunoSEQ multiplex PCR, and its TCRdb copy is limited to in-frame clones, with some not included. The data show roughly 250,000 clones, with 75% to 90% seen just once and roughly 1.2% held by the top ten. This CDR3 comprises 16 residues. Germline V gene data show CDR1 as MNHNY and CDR2 as SVGAGI (reference sequence). The ends were cut back, 1 base at V and 8 bases at J, with 17 bases in the middle. The sample holds one count of this clone. The chain has TRBV6-6 and TRBJ1-4; D gene ambiguous. The receptor was derived from a woman aged 30 to 39 in good health and CMV-seropositive. Sample: PBMCs. The CDR3 spells CASSYWSGGLREKLFF. DNA of the CDR3: TGTGCCAGCAGTTACTGGTCCGGAGGATTGCGGGAAAAACTGTTTTTT.